A single sample gave rise to the 25 T cell receptor beta chains below, sequenced in a study of CD8 T cells in Susac syndrome. RNA, at roughly 0.5 to 1 ug, was reverse transcribed with random hexamers. Each CDR3 protein is one row after TCRdb ran MiXCR on the immunoSEQ multiplex PCR reads. The sample holds some 200,000 distinct CDR3 sequences, approximately 96% seen once. Sequences were obtained from CD4+ T cells from PBMCs. The origin of the receptors is a human donor with Susac syndrome.

V and J are TRBV27 and TRBJ2-2; 9 bases match TRBD1. The V and J ends lost 7 bases and 2 bases, in that order; junction bases with no gene match: 8. The CDR3 is made up of 16 amino acids. Germline V gene data show CDR1 as MNHEY and CDR2 as SMNVEV (reference sequence). The CDR3 here is CASKADRGGNTGELFF. CDR3 nucleotides: TGTGCCAGCAAGGCCGACAGGGGGGGAAACACCGGGGAGCTGTTTTTT.

This clonotype is a singleton in its sample. The CDR3, as DNA: TGTGCCAGCAGCTTAGGGGACAGGCAAGAGACCCAGTACTTC. It is translated as CASSLGDRQETQYF. The rearrangement joins TRBV7-2 to TRBJ2-5; 8 bases are a match to TRBD1. CDR3 size: 14 residues. CDR1 is SGHTA and CDR2 is FQGNSA in the germline V gene. V was clipped by 1 base and J by 2 bases; unmatched bases: 0.

The chain links TRBV30 to TRBJ2-7; D not resolved. Germline CDR1 GTSNPN, CDR2 SVGIG (reference sequence). V was pared by 4 bases and J by 7 bases, with 14 bases between. CDR3 size: 12 residues. CDR3 sequence: CAWNRLVGEQYF. CDR3 nucleotide sequence: TGTGCCTGGAATCGGCTCGTGGGTGAGCAGTACTTC.

The chain employs TRBV6-5 and TRBJ2-7, with 10 bases identical to TRBD2. Germline V CDR1 and CDR2: MNHEY, SVGAGI. This CDR3 region has 13 residues. V gave up 8 bases and J gave up 5 bases; unmatched junction bases: 6. The CDR3 region has the DNA TGTGCCAGCCCGGGACTAGCGCGGAACGAGCAGTACTTC. This encodes CASPGLARNEQYF.

This chain uses TRBV7-3 with TRBJ2-3; TRBD1 aligns across 12 bases. CDR3 length: 18 residues. Germline V gives CDR1 SGHTA, CDR2 FQGTGA. V shed 7 bases, J shed 2 bases, and the junction held 13 bases outside the gene matches. The CDR3 sequence: CASTPGTGGPISTDTQYF. The CDR3 coding sequence is TGTGCCAGCACTCCCGGGACAGGGGGCCCTATCTCCACAGATACGCAGTATTTT.

This clonotype was seen just once. The chain's CDR3 is CAWKGDRYNYGYTF. CDR3 sequence (DNA): TGTGCCTGGAAAGGGGACAGATATAACTATGGCTACACCTTC. The chain recombines TRBV30 with TRBJ1-2; 7 bases align to TRBD1. Germline loops: CDR1 GTSNPN, CDR2 SVGIG (reference sequence). The V gene end was trimmed by 4 bases and the J gene end by 1 base; junction bases not matched to a gene: 6. The CDR3 runs 14 residues.

The V call is TRBV2, the J call TRBJ2-5; D is tentatively TRBD1 or TRBD2 (5 bases each). The CDR3 consists of 13 residues. Germline V gives CDR1 SNHLY, CDR2 FYNNEI. V was shortened by 4 bases and J by 5 bases, with 11 bases between the two germline ends. CDR3 nucleotides: TGTGCCAGCAGTGTCCGGGGCGGTGAGACCCAGTACTTC. Amino acid sequence: CASSVRGGETQYF.

This clonotype has a handful of counts. Here the CDR3 reads CASSRTSYEQYF. In nucleotides, the CDR3 is TGTGCCAGCTCACGCACGTCCTACGAGCAGTACTTC. The genes are TRBV18 and TRBJ2-7, with D hard to call. Germline values: CDR1 KGHSH, CDR2 LQKENI. The ends were cut back, 4 bases at V and 1 base at J, with 5 bases in the middle. There are 12 residues in the CDR3. The full variable domain, its missing parts supplied by reference TRBV18 and TRBJ2-7, is NAGVMQNPRHLVRRRGQEARLRCSPMKGHSHVYWYRQLPEEGLKFMVYLQKENIIDESGMPKERFSAEFPKEGPSILRIQQVVRGDSAAYFCASSRTSYEQYFGPGTRLTVT.

This sequence joins TRBV7-9 and TRBJ2-3, with TRBD2 matching over 9 bases. CDR1 and CDR2 (germline): SEHNR, FQNEAQ (reference sequence). V gave up 1 base and J gave up 1 base; unmatched junction bases: 3. The CDR3 is made up of 16 amino acids. The CDR3 DNA follows: TGTGCCAGCAGCTTAGGGGCTAGCGGGGGCACAGATACGCAGTATTTT. Encoded protein: CASSLGASGGTDTQYF.

The rearrangement joins TRBV20-1 to TRBJ2-7; the D gene could be TRBD1 or TRBD2 (6 bases each). CDR3 length: 13 residues. Trimming left V 6 bases short and J 7 bases short, with 19 bases between. Germline CDR1 is DFQATT and CDR2 is SNEGSKA (reference sequence). For the CDR3, the DNA is TGCAGTGCCCAGAGGGGGGATCTTCTAGAGCAGTACTTC. Translation: CSAQRGDLLEQYF.

V usage is TRBV25-1 and J usage is TRBJ1-4, with TRBD1 identical over 10 bases. The junction had 10 bases not matched to a gene; V was cut back by 4 bases and J by 8 bases. CDR3 length: 16 residues. CDR1 MGHDK and CDR2 SYGVNS come from the germline V gene. The CDR3 coding sequence is TGTGCCAGCAGTGCTTCGGGACAGGGGCCTTGGGAAAAACTGTTTTTT. This encodes CASSASGQGPWEKLFF.

V gene TRBV20-1 combines with J gene TRBJ2-5; 12 bases align to TRBD2. Germline V gives CDR1 DFQATT, CDR2 SNEGSKA (reference sequence). CDR3 size: 15 residues. V trimming: 2 bases; J trimming: 4 bases; junction bases outside the gene matches: 5. The CDR3 loop is CSARSGLAGSETQYF. DNA of the CDR3: TGCAGTGCTAGATCCGGACTAGCGGGGTCAGAGACCCAGTACTTC.

This clonotype was seen only once. V and J are TRBV4-1 and TRBJ1-6; no clear D. The V end was cut by 4 bases, the J end by 7 bases, with 17 bases between. From germline, CDR1 is MGHRA and CDR2 YSYEKL. CDR3 size: 16 residues. The CDR3 DNA sequence: TGCGCCAGCAGCCGATCCCGGGCCGATCACAATTCACCCCTCCACTTT. It yields the protein CASSRSRADHNSPLHF.

V usage is TRBV6-1 and J usage is TRBJ2-7, with D tentatively TRBD1 or TRBD2 (5 bases each). The CDR3 extends over 16 amino acids. V lost 7 bases, J lost 0 bases, and 19 bases lay in between. CDR1 and CDR2 from the germline V gene are MNHNS and SASEGT. In nucleotides, the CDR3 is TGTGCCAGCACCAGACTAATCGGGACGTCCTCCTACGAGCAGTACTTC. It encodes CASTRLIGTSSYEQYF.

The chain couples TRBV4-1 to TRBJ1-2, with D tentatively TRBD1 (6 bases). V shed 2 bases and J shed 5 bases, with 12 bases lying between them. The germline V gene has CDR1 MGHRA and CDR2 YSYEKL. The CDR3 is made up of 14 amino acids. CDR3: CASSQQEGGYGYTF. Written as DNA, the CDR3 is TGCGCCAGCAGCCAACAAGAAGGGGGGTATGGCTACACCTTC.

The chain links TRBV5-4 to TRBJ1-1; 8 bases align to TRBD1. V lost 6 bases and J lost 3; bases outside the gene matches: 7. This CDR3 spans 14 amino acids. Germline CDR1 and CDR2: SGHNT and YYREEE (reference sequence). The DNA of the CDR3 is TGTGCCAGCACAAGACAGGGGCAGGACACTGAAGCTTTCTTT. It specifies CASTRQGQDTEAFF.

The J gene is TRBJ2-3, the V gene TRBV27; TRBD1 is a possible D gene (6 bases). The CDR3 extends over 16 amino acids. Per germline, CDR1 MNHEY and CDR2 SMNVEV (reference sequence). V was pared by 1 base and J by 2 bases, with 13 bases between. DNA of the CDR3: TGTGCCAGCAGTTTATACAGGGACGGACACACAGATACGCAGTATTTT. The encoded protein is CASSLYRDGHTDTQYF.

V gene TRBV6-2 or TRBV6-3 combines with J gene TRBJ1-2; the D gene is possibly TRBD1 (6 bases). V gave up 2 bases and J gave up 2 bases, with 21 bases separating them. The CDR3 length is 18 residues. Germline CDR1 reads MNHEY; CDR2 reads SVGEGT. Written as DNA, the CDR3 is TGTGCCAGCAGTTACGACCGGGACACCGGGCGAGGAAACTATGGCTACACCTTC. Amino acids: CASSYDRDTGRGNYGYTF.

This chain links TRBV28 with TRBJ1-1; D perhaps matches TRBD1 (6 bases). The V gene's germline CDR1 is MDHEN and CDR2 SYDVKM. V shed 8 bases and J shed 5 bases, with 21 bases lying between them. There are 15 residues in the CDR3. CDR3 DNA: TGTGCCAGCGAAAGACTGAGGGGGGGAAGGACTGAAGCTTTCTTT. Amino acid sequence: CASERLRGGRTEAFF.

The gene calls are TRBV6-5 and TRBJ2-2; 8 bases line up with TRBD2. This CDR3 contains 17 residues. Germline V gene lookup returns CDR1 MNHEY and CDR2 SVGAGI. The V segment lost 6 bases and the J segment 5 bases; nucleotides outside the gene matches: 14. In nucleotides, the CDR3 is TGTGCCAGCAGATTAAGTGCGGGGGGCCCTCTGACCGGGGAGCTGTTTTTT. Residues: CASRLSAGGPLTGELFF.

The V gene is TRBV6-2 or TRBV6-3, the J gene TRBJ1-2, with 7 bases identical to TRBD1. Germline V gene lookup returns CDR1 MNHEY and CDR2 SVGEGT. The CDR3 totals 14 residues. The V segment lost 5 bases and the J segment 4 bases; nucleotides outside the gene matches: 7. CDR3 residues: CASSEQGRFYGYTF. The CDR3 DNA sequence: TGTGCCAGCAGTGAACAGGGGCGGTTCTATGGCTACACCTTC.

The rearrangement uses TRBV19 and TRBJ2-1, with D possibly being TRBD2 (7 bases). Trimming shortened V by 8 bases and J by 4 bases, and 12 bases separated the two germline ends. Per germline, CDR1 LNHDA and CDR2 SQIVND (reference sequence). The CDR3 is 13 residues long. The CDR3 reads CASGGGGYNEQFF. The CDR3 DNA sequence: TGTGCCAGTGGGGGCGGGGGATACAATGAGCAGTTCTTC. The variable domain in full, with the rest retrieved from reference TRBV19 and TRBJ2-1, is DGGITQSPKYLFRKEGQNVTLSCEQNLNHDAMYWYRQDPGQGLRLIYYSQIVNDFQKGDIAEGYSVSREKKESFPLTVTSAQKNPTAFYLCASGGGGYNEQFFGPGTRLTVL.

CDR3 sequence: CASSLALGGYTEAFF. CDR3 nucleotide sequence: TGTGCCAGCAGCTTAGCGCTTGGAGGATACACTGAAGCTTTCTTT. V gene TRBV7-6 combines with J gene TRBJ1-1, with unresolved D. Trimming removed 0 bases from V and 3 bases from J, with 11 bases in between. This CDR3 has 15 amino acids. Germline V lookup: CDR1 SGHVS, CDR2 FNYEAQ. The entire variable domain, with the rest obtained from reference TRBV7-6 and TRBJ1-1, is as follows: GAGVSQSPRYKVTKRGQDVALRCDPISGHVSLYWYRQALGQGPEFLTYFNYEAQQDKSGLPNDRFSAERPEGSISTLTIQRTEQRDSAMYRCASSLALGGYTEAFFGQGTRLTVV.

This clonotype was observed a handful of times. The chain couples TRBV6-8 to TRBJ2-5; no clear D. V lost 9 bases, J lost 6 bases, and 8 bases lay in between. The CDR3 is made up of 10 amino acids. Germline V CDR1 and CDR2: MNHGY, SAAAGT. The CDR3 DNA reads as TGTGCCAGTACTCGGAAGACCCAGTACTTC. This translates into CASTRKTQYF.

The chain recombines TRBV10-2 with TRBJ2-2; TRBD2 aligns across 7 bases. The V and J ends lost 5 bases and 2 bases, in that order; junction bases with no gene match: 2. CDR3 length: 14 residues. The germline gives CDR1 WSHSY, CDR2 SAAADI. The CDR3 region has the DNA TGCGCCAGCAGTCGGACTAGAAACACCGGGGAGCTGTTTTTT. Translation: CASSRTRNTGELFF.